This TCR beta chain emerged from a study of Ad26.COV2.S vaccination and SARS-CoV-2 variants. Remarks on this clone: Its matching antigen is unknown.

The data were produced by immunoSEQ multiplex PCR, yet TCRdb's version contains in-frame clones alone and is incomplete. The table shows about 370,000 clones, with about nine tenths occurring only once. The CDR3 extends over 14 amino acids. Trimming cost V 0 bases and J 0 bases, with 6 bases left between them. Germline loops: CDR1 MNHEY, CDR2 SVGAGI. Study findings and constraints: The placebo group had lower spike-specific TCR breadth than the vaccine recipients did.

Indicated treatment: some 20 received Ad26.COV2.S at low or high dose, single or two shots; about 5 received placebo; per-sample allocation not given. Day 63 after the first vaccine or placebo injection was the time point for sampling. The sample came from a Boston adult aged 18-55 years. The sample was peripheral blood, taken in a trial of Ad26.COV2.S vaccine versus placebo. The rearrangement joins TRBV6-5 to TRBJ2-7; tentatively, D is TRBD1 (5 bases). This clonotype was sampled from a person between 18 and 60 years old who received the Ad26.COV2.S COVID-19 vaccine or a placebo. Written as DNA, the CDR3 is TGTGCCAGCAGTTACTCACAGGTCTCCTACGAGCAGTACTTC. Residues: CASSYSQVSYEQYF.